This TCR beta chain was obtained from a study of blood T cell repertoires in COVID-19. Germline V lookup: CDR1 SNHLY, CDR2 FYNNEI. The CDR3 sequence is 16 residues long. V was pared by 5 bases and J by 0 bases, with 13 bases between. Clones were read by immunoSEQ multiplex PCR, and TCRdb kept only the in-frame ones, dropping some. The sample shows over 150,000 clones, 90% to 95% of them seen only once. The source material was peripheral blood. The sequence was obtained from a man in his forties or fifties with acute or convalescent COVID-19. The rearrangement joins TRBV2 to TRBJ2-2; D is perhaps TRBD2 (6 bases). The CDR3 here is CASSQEGGANTGELFF. CDR3 DNA: TGTGCCAGCAGTCAGGAAGGCGGGGCGAACACCGGGGAGCTGTTTTTT.